Here is one T cell receptor beta chain with its context. These data originate in a study of blood T cell repertoires in COVID-19. Across the study: Sources were T cells, B-cell-depleted T cells, or PBMCs; the material itself was cDNA or gDNA.

The table came from immunoSEQ multiplex PCR; TCRdb's copy has only in-frame clones and leaves some out. The profile shows 190,000 or so clones, 84% of them singletons. Clinical history reported by participants formed the basis on which cohorts were assigned. The study counted Cohort 3 donors as recovered given two negative PCRs, clearance, or symptom resolution. V gave up 0 bases and J gave up 2 bases, with 12 bases separating them. This CDR3 is built from 16 residues. The germline gives CDR1 MGHRA, CDR2 YSYEKL. The chain has TRBV4-1 and TRBJ2-3; maybe TRBD1 (5 bases). The TCR comes from a man between 35 and 55 years old who had recovered from COVID-19. Sequenced sample: PBMCs or T cells enriched from blood (not recorded which). In DNA form, the CDR3 reads TGCGCCAGCAGCCAAGATTTAACAGGAACCACAGATACGCAGTATTTT. It is translated as CASSQDLTGTTDTQYF.